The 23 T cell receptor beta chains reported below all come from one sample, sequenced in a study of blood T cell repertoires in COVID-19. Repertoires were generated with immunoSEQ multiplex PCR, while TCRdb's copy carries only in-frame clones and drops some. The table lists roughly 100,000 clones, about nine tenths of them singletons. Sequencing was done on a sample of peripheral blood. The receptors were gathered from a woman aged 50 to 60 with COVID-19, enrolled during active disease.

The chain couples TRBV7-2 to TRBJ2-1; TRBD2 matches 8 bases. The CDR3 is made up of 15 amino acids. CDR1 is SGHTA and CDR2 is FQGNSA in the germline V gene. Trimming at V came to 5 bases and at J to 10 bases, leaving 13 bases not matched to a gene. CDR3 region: CASSPRVSGEREQFF. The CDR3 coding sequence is TGTGCCAGCAGCCCCCGGGTTAGCGGGGAGAGGGAGCAGTTCTTC. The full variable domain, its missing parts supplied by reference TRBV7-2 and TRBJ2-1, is GAGVSQSPSNKVTEKGKDVELRCDPISGHTALYWYRQSLGQGLEFLIYFQGNSAPDKSGLPSDRFSAERTGGSVSTLTIQRTQQEDSAVYLCASSPRVSGEREQFFGPGTRLTVL.

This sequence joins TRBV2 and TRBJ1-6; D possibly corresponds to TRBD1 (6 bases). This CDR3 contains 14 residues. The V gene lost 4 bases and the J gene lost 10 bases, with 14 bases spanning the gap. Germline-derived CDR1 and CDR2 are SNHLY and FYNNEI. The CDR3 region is CASSGTGSRSPLHF. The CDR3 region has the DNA TGTGCCAGCAGTGGCACAGGGAGTCGGTCACCCCTCCACTTT.

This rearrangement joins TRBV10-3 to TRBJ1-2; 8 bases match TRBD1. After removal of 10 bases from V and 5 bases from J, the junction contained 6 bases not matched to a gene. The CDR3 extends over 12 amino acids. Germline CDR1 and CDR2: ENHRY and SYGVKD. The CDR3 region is CATTTGDYGYTF. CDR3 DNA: TGTGCCACTACGACAGGGGATTATGGCTACACCTTC.

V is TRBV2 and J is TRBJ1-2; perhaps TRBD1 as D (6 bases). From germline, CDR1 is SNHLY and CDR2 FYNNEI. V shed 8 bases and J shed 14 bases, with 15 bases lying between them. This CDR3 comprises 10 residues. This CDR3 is CASAGASETF. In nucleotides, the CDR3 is TGTGCCAGCGCGGGGGCCTCCGAGACCTTC.

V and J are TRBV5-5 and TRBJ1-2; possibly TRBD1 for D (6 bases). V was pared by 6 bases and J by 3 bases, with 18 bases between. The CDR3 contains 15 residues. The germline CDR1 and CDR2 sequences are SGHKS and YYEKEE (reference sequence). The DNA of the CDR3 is TGTGCCAGCACCCACCAGGACAGCTACCACTATGGCTACACCTTC. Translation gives CASTHQDSYHYGYTF.

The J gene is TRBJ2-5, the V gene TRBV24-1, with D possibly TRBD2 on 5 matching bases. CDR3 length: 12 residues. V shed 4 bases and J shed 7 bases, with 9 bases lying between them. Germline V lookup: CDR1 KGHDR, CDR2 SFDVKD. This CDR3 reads CATSDTGVTQYF. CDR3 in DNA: TGTGCCACCAGTGACACCGGGGTGACCCAGTACTTC.

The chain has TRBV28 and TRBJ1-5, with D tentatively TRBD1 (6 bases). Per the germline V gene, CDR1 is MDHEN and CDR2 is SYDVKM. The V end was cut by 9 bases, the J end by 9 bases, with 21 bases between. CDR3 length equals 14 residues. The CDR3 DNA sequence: TGTGCCAGAACTTTCGTTCAGGGGTTCCGGCCCCAGCATTTT. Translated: CARTFVQGFRPQHF.

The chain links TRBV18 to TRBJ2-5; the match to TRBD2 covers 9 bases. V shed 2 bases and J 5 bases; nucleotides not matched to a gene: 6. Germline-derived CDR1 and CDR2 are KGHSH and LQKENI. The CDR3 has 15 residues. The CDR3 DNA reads TGTGCCAGCTCACCAATAGCGGGGGTCTCGGAGACCCAGTACTTC. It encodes CASSPIAGVSETQYF.

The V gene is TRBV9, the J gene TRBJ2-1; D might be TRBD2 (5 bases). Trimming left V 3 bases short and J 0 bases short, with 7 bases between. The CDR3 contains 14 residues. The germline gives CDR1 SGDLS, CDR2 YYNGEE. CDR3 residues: CASSERDSYNEQFF. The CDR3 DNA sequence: TGTGCCAGCAGCGAACGGGACTCCTACAATGAGCAGTTCTTC.

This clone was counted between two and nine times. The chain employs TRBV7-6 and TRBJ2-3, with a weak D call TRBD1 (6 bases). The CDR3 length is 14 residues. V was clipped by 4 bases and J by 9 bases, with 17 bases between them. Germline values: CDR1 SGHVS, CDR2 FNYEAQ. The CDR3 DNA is TGTGCCAGCAGCTCATTTTCAGGGGAGAACACGCAGTATTTT. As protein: CASSSFSGENTQYF.

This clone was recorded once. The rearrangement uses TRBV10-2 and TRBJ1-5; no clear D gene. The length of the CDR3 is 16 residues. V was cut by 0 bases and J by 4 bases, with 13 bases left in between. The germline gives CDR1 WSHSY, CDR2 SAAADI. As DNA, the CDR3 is TGCGCCAGCAGTGAGTCTGCGGGGATGAGAAATCAGCCCCAGCATTTT. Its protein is CASSESAGMRNQPQHF.

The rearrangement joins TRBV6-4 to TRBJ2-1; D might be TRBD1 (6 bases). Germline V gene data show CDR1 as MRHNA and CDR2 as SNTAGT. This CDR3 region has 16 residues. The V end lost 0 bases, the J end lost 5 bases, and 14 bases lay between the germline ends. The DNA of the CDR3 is TGTGCCAGCAGTGACTCGATGAGACAGGCAAACAATGAGCAGTTCTTC. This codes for CASSDSMRQANNEQFF.

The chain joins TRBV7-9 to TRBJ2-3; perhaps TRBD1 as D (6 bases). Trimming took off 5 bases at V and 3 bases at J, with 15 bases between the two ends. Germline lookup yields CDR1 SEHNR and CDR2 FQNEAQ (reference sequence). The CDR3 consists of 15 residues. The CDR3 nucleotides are TGTGCCAGCAGCCCTGGGGTCAGGGGAACAGATACGCAGTATTTT. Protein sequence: CASSPGVRGTDTQYF.

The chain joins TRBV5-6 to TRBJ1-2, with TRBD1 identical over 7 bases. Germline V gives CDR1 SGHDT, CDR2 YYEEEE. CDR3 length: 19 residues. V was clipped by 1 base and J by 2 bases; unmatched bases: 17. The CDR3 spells CASSLNLGGVGTANYGYTF. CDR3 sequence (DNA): TGTGCCAGCAGCTTGAATCTTGGAGGGGTAGGGACAGCAAACTATGGCTACACCTTC.

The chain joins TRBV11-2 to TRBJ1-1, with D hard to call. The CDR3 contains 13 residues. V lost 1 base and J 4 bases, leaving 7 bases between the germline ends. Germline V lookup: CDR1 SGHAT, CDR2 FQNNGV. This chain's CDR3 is CASSLAHVTEAFF. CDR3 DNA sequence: TGTGCCAGCAGCTTAGCACATGTCACTGAAGCTTTCTTT.

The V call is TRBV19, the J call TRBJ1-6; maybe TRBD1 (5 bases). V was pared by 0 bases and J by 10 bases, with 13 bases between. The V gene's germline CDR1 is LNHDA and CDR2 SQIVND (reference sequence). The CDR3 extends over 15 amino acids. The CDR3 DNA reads TGTGCCAGTAGTATAGACCCGGGACTAGGGTCACCCCTCCACTTT. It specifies CASSIDPGLGSPLHF. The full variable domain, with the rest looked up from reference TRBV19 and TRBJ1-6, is DGGITQSPKYLFRKEGQNVTLSCEQNLNHDAMYWYRQDPGQGLRLIYYSQIVNDFQKGDIAEGYSVSREKKESFPLTVTSAQKNPTAFYLCASSIDPGLGSPLHFGNGTRLTVT.

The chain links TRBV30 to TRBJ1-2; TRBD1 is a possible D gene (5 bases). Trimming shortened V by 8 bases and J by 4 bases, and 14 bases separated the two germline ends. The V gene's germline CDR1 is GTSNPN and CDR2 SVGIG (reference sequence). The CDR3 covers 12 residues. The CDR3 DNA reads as TGTGCCCGCGACCGGAGGGGCTATGGCTACACCTTC. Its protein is CARDRRGYGYTF.

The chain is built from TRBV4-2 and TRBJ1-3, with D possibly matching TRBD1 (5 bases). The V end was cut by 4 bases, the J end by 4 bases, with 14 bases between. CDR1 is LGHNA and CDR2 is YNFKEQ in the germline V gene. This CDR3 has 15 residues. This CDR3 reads CASSRRDYLGNTIYF. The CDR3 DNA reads TGTGCCAGCAGCCGACGGGACTACTTGGGAAACACCATATATTTT.

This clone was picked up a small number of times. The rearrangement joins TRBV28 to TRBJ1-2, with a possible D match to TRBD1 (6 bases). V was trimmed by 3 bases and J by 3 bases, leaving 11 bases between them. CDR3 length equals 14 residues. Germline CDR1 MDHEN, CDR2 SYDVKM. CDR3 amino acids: CASSLWGRYYGYTF. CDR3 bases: TGTGCCAGCAGTTTGTGGGGGCGTTACTATGGCTACACCTTC.

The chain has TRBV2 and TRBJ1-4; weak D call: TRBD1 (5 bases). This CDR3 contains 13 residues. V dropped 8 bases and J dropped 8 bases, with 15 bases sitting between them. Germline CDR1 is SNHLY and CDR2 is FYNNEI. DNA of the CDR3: TGTGCCAGCGAGAAGGGGCTGGAAGAAAAACTGTTTTTT. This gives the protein CASEKGLEEKLFF.

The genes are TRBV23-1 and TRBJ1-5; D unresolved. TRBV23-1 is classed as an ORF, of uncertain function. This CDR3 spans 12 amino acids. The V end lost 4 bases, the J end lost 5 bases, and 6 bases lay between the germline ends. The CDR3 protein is CASSPYHQPQHF. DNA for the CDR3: TGCGCCAGCAGTCCGTATCATCAGCCCCAGCATTTT.

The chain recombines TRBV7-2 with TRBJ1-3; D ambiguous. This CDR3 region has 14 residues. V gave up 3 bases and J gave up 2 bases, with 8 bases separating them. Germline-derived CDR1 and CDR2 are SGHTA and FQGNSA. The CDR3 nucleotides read TGTGCCAGCAGCTTTGGGGAGACTGGAAACACCATATATTTT. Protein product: CASSFGETGNTIYF.

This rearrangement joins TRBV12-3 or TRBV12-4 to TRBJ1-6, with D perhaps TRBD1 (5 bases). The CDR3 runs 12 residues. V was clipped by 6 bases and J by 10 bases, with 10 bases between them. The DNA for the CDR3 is TGTGCCAGCAGCCGCGGGGCCTCACCCCTCCACTTT. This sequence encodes CASSRGASPLHF.